Each of the 20 T cell receptor beta chains below was sequenced from the same sample in a study of cytomegalovirus exposure and HLA in healthy donors. The study ran its PCR with 60 Vbeta and 13 Jbeta primers. The data were produced by immunoSEQ multiplex PCR, yet TCRdb's version contains in-frame clones alone and is incomplete. The sample carries 95,000 to 100,000 clones, about 81% recorded once. The sequenced material came from PBMCs. These receptors all stem from a man between 45 and 60 years old in good health and CMV-seronegative.

V is TRBV2 and J is TRBJ1-1; TRBD1 might be the D (6 bases). Trimming pared 7 bases from V and 0 bases from J, leaving 12 bases between. Germline CDR1 is SNHLY and CDR2 is FYNNEI. The CDR3 consists of 14 residues. The CDR3 loop is CASMPDSMNTEAFF. In DNA, the CDR3 is TGTGCCAGCATGCCGGACAGCATGAACACTGAAGCTTTCTTT.

The chain combines TRBV2 with TRBJ1-3, with 7 positions matching TRBD1. The CDR3 consists of 15 residues. CDR1 and CDR2 (germline): SNHLY, FYNNEI. V trimming: 6 bases; J trimming: 4 bases; junction bases outside the gene matches: 9. CDR3: CASSVSGGVGNTIYF. CDR3 DNA: TGTGCCAGCAGCGTCTCAGGGGGAGTCGGAAACACCATATATTTT.

The genes are TRBV20-1 and TRBJ2-7; D unclear. This CDR3 has 11 residues. V gave up 3 bases and J gave up 2 bases, with 5 bases separating them. CDR1 DFQATT and CDR2 SNEGSKA come from the germline V gene (reference sequence). Written as DNA, the CDR3 is TGCAGTGCTAGTAGCCCCTACGAGCAGTACTTC. Protein sequence: CSASSPYEQYF.

The genes are TRBV2 and TRBJ2-3; a possible D gene is TRBD1 (6 bases). The CDR3 is made up of 12 amino acids. V shed 6 bases and J shed 6 bases, with 10 bases lying between them. Germline CDR1 and CDR2: SNHLY and FYNNEI. CDR3 nucleotide sequence: TGTGCCAGCAGGGGTGACAGGGATACGCAGTATTTT. Its protein product is CASRGDRDTQYF. Looking up the rest from reference TRBV2 and TRBJ2-3 gives the full variable domain: EPEVTQTPSHQVTQMGQEVILRCVPISNHLYFYWYRQILGQKVEFLVSFYNNEISEKSEIFDDQFSVERPDGSNFTLKIRSTKLEDSAMYFCASRGDRDTQYFGPGTRLTVL.

CDR3 nucleotide sequence: TGTGCCACTAGAAGCGGGGCCCTCACAGATACGCAGTATTTT. It codes for CATRSGALTDTQYF. The chain carries TRBV19 and TRBJ2-3, with 7 bases lining up with TRBD2. The CDR3 contains 14 residues. The V gene end was trimmed by 10 bases and the J gene end by 2 bases; junction bases not matched to a gene: 9. The V gene's germline CDR1 is LNHDA and CDR2 SQIVND (reference sequence).

This clone came up once. The V gene is TRBV6-6, the J gene TRBJ1-3; 7 bases map to TRBD1. J gave up 4 bases and V 6 bases, and 6 bases lay outside the gene matches. Germline assignment: CDR1 MNHNY and CDR2 SVGAGI (reference sequence). There are 14 residues in the CDR3. CDR3 sequence: CASSSGTVGNTIYF. The CDR3 bases are TGTGCCAGCAGCTCAGGGACAGTGGGAAACACCATATATTTT.

V gene TRBV5-1 combines with J gene TRBJ2-7, with a tentative D call TRBD2 (6 bases). This CDR3 has 14 residues. V was trimmed by 0 bases and J by 1 base, leaving 8 bases between them. CDR1 is SGHRS, CDR2 YFSETQ, per germline. The CDR3 here is CASSLVAVSYEQYF. CDR3 DNA: TGCGCCAGCAGCTTGGTAGCGGTATCCTACGAGCAGTACTTC.

There are a few counts of this clone. This sequence joins TRBV11-3 and TRBJ1-1; TRBD1 matches at 8 bases. Trimming at V came to 5 bases and at J to 1 base, leaving 6 bases not matched to a gene. Germline V CDR1 and CDR2: SGHNT, YENEEA. This CDR3 has 15 residues. CDR3 amino acids: CASSLTGTGNTEAFF. CDR3 nucleotide sequence: TGTGCCAGCAGCCTCACCGGGACAGGGAACACTGAAGCTTTCTTT.

This clone has only one observation. The CDR3 coding sequence is TGTGCCAGCAGCTTCTCCGGGAATGGGATCTCTGGGGCCAACGTCCTGACTTTC. Its protein product is CASSFSGNGISGANVLTF. The chain recombines TRBV5-6 with TRBJ2-6, with a weak D call TRBD2 (5 bases). Trimming took 2 bases from V and 0 from J, leaving 15 bases between them. Per the germline V gene, CDR1 is SGHDT and CDR2 is YYEEEE. The CDR3 totals 18 residues.

The genes are TRBV30 and TRBJ1-5, with 9 bases lining up with TRBD1. V lost 4 bases and J lost 7; bases outside the gene matches: 5. This CDR3 is built from 13 residues. Germline lookup yields CDR1 GTSNPN and CDR2 SVGIG (reference sequence). CDR3 protein: CAWTSDRGQPQHF. As DNA, the CDR3 is TGTGCCTGGACATCGGACAGGGGCCAGCCCCAGCATTTT.

The V gene is TRBV25-1, the J gene TRBJ1-6; 9 nucleotides agree with TRBD1. The germline V gene encodes CDR1 MGHDK and CDR2 SYGVNS. The CDR3 sequence is 17 residues long. The ends lost 3 bases at V and 5 bases at J; junction bases unmatched: 8. The CDR3 DNA reads as TGTGCCAGCAGTGATCCAACAGGGGGCATAAATAATTCACCCCTCCACTTT. Protein sequence: CASSDPTGGINNSPLHF.

The CDR3 DNA follows: TGTGCCAGCAGTCGGGGGGGGTTCACTGAAGCTTTCTTT. Amino acids: CASSRGGFTEAFF. This chain joins TRBV6-5 and TRBJ1-1; tentatively, D is TRBD1 (5 bases). Trimming left V 5 bases short and J 4 bases short, with 11 bases between. The CDR3 contains 13 residues. CDR1 and CDR2 (germline): MNHEY, SVGAGI.

This rearrangement joins TRBV11-2 to TRBJ2-2; 8 bases fit TRBD2. V shed 3 bases, J shed 1 base, and the junction held 4 bases outside the gene matches. The CDR3 totals 16 residues. Germline V lookup: CDR1 SGHAT, CDR2 FQNNGV. The CDR3 coding sequence is TGTGCCAGCAGCTTGCGACTAGCGCAGAACACCGGGGAGCTGTTTTTT. Protein: CASSLRLAQNTGELFF.

The chain employs TRBV7-9 and TRBJ2-7, with D unresolved. This CDR3 spans 15 amino acids. V shed 5 bases and J shed 6 bases, with 20 bases lying between them. Germline-derived CDR1 and CDR2 are SEHNR and FQNEAQ (reference sequence). CDR3 in DNA: TGTGCCAGCAGCCTCGCAGACGGCAGAGGTAGCGAGCAGTACTTC. It encodes CASSLADGRGSEQYF. Filled out from reference TRBV7-9 and TRBJ2-7, the complete variable domain reads DTGVSQNPRHKITKRGQNVTFRCDPISEHNRLYWYRQTLGQGPEFLTYFQNEAQLEKSRLLSDRFSAERPKGSFSTLEIQRTEQGDSAMYLCASSLADGRGSEQYFGPGTRLTVT.

The chain links TRBV6-1 to TRBJ2-1; 9 bases match TRBD2. Germline V CDR1 and CDR2: MNHNS, SASEGT. V trimming: 7 bases; J trimming: 2 bases; junction bases outside the gene matches: 3. This CDR3 is built from 14 residues. CDR3 sequence reads: CASTGGRAYNEQFF. CDR3 nucleotide sequence: TGTGCCAGCACGGGCGGGAGGGCCTACAATGAGCAGTTCTTC.

This clone was observed a handful of times. The chain is built from TRBV2 and TRBJ2-1; 9 nucleotides agree with TRBD1. Germline assignment: CDR1 SNHLY and CDR2 FYNNEI. The CDR3 spans 15 residues. The J segment lost 5 bases and the V segment lost 7 bases, leaving 9 bases of the junction unmatched. CDR3 in DNA: TGTGCCAGCACGCGAGACAGGGGGTTGAACAATGAGCAGTTCTTC. Protein sequence: CASTRDRGLNNEQFF.

The chain employs TRBV6-5 and TRBJ2-7, with 8 nucleotides matching TRBD2. V was pared by 6 bases and J by 2 bases, with 3 bases of the junction left unmatched. Germline values: CDR1 MNHEY, CDR2 SVGAGI. This CDR3 spans 13 amino acids. For the CDR3, the DNA is TGTGCCAGCAGGGGCGGGGGGACCTACGAGCAGTACTTC. This encodes CASRGGGTYEQYF.

The V gene is TRBV6-1, the J gene TRBJ2-5, with D perhaps matching TRBD1 (6 bases). Trimming removed 9 bases at V and 2 bases at J, with 19 bases between. CDR3 length: 15 residues. Germline lookup yields CDR1 MNHNS and CDR2 SASEGT. CDR3 protein: CASSIYRVGQETQYF. In DNA, the CDR3 is TGTGCCAGTTCAATCTACAGGGTGGGTCAAGAGACCCAGTACTTC.

The chain carries TRBV4-2 and TRBJ1-6; 9 nucleotides match TRBD1. V lost 3 bases, J lost 5 bases, and 5 bases stayed unmatched. Germline V lookup: CDR1 LGHNA, CDR2 YNFKEQ. CDR3 length: 16 residues. CDR3 coding DNA: TGTGCCAGCAGCCAGGGGACAGGGAGAAATAATTCACCCCTCCACTTT. Translating gives CASSQGTGRNNSPLHF.

This sequence joins TRBV14 and TRBJ2-6; no definite D call. V was trimmed by 4 bases and J by 4 bases, leaving 8 bases between them. Germline V lookup: CDR1 SGHDN, CDR2 FVKESK. The CDR3 has 14 amino acids. Written as DNA, the CDR3 is TGTGCCAGCAGCCGATCTAGGGGGGCCAACGTCCTGACTTTC. Protein: CASSRSRGANVLTF. Supplemented by reference TRBV14 and TRBJ2-6, the full variable domain reads EAGVTQFPSHSVIEKGQTVTLRCDPISGHDNLYWYRRVMGKEIKFLLHFVKESKQDESGMPNNRFLAERTGGTYSTLKVQPAELEDSGVYFCASSRSRGANVLTFGAGSRLTVL.